This is a list of T cell receptor beta chains from one sample in a study of cytomegalovirus exposure and HLA in healthy donors. Using immunoSEQ multiplex PCR, the repertoire was profiled, and TCRdb retains in-frame clones only, with some absent. This sample contains about 67,000 clones. Sequenced sample: PBMCs. These receptors were collected from a boy younger than 18 in good health and CMV-seronegative. CDR3s include the opening cysteine and the closing phenylalanine or tryptophan. A D gene is named only where the DNA matches it firmly.

j_gene	d_gene	v_gene	CDR3aa	CDR3nt
TRBJ2-5	NA	TRBV20-1	CSGGEEETQYF	TGCAGTGGCGGGGAAGAGGAGACCCAGTACTTC
TRBJ1-5	TRBD1	TRBV5-8	CASSYDRGGRVNQPQHF	TGTGCCAGCAGCTATGACAGGGGGGGTCGGGTCAATCAGCCCCAGCATTTT
TRBJ2-7	NA	TRBV29-1	CSVYRDTYEQYF	TGCAGCGTGTACCGGGACACCTACGAGCAGTACTTC
TRBJ1-1	NA	TRBV6-1	CASSERTQNTEAFF	TGTGCCAGCAGTGAAAGGACACAGAACACTGAAGCTTTCTTT
TRBJ2-3	NA	TRBV9	CASSASLGVSTDTQYF	TGTGCCAGCAGCGCGTCACTCGGGGTCTCCACAGATACGCAGTATTTT
TRBJ2-3	NA	TRBV5-1	CASSLTSGSTDTQYF	TGCGCCAGCAGCTTGACCAGCGGGAGCACAGATACGCAGTATTTT
TRBJ2-3	NA	TRBV6-1	CASSEPGGDTDTQYF	TGTGCCAGCAGTGAACCCGGGGGAGACACAGATACGCAGTATTTT
TRBJ1-2	NA	TRBV5-6	CASSLYLGWTHGYTF	TGTGCCAGCAGCTTGTATCTAGGGTGGACTCATGGCTACACCTTC
TRBJ2-1	TRBD2	TRBV19	CASSIFIAGGRGYNEQFF	TGTGCCAGTAGTATCTTCATAGCGGGGGGCCGAGGGTACAATGAGCAGTTCTTC
TRBJ2-7	TRBD2	TRBV29-1	CSVVGLAGPYEQYF	TGCAGCGTTGTTGGTCTAGCGGGGCCCTACGAGCAGTACTTC
TRBJ1-4	TRBD1	TRBV5-1	CASSLVTGEKLFF	TGCGCCAGCAGCTTGGTGACAGGGGAAAAACTGTTTTTT
TRBJ2-3	TRBD2	TRBV30	CAWGTSGRAIRADTQYF	TGTGCCTGGGGGACTAGCGGGAGGGCCATTAGGGCAGATACGCAGTATTTT
TRBJ1-5	NA	TRBV6-1	CASTEDSDYNQPQHF	TGTGCCAGCACTGAGGACAGCGACTACAATCAGCCCCAGCATTTT
TRBJ1-1	NA	TRBV19	CASSITGSDTEAFF	TGTGCCAGTAGTATTACAGGAAGCGACACTGAAGCTTTCTTT
TRBJ2-1	NA	TRBV9	CASSPGVNEQFF	TGTGCCAGCAGCCCAGGCGTTAATGAGCAGTTCTTC
TRBJ1-2	NA	TRBV29-1	CSAMTELLYGYTF	TGCAGCGCGATGACAGAACTGCTCTATGGCTACACCTTC
TRBJ1-4	NA	TRBV7-2	CASSLRGNEKLFF	TGTGCCAGCAGCCTCCGGGGGAATGAAAAACTGTTTTTT
TRBJ2-2	NA	TRBV30	CAWRGWTGRTLTGELFF	TGTGCCTGGAGGGGTTGGACGGGGAGGACCCTAACCGGGGAGCTGTTTTTT
TRBJ2-2	NA	TRBV19	CASLGLNTGELFF	TGTGCCAGTTTGGGACTGAACACCGGGGAGCTGTTTTTT
TRBJ1-6	NA	TRBV5-1	CASSLVTGPPGNSPLHF	TGCGCCAGCAGCTTGGTAACAGGGCCCCCGGGTAATTCACCCCTCCACTTT
TRBJ1-1	NA	TRBV2	CASSEMGETEAFF	TGTGCCAGCAGTGAAATGGGCGAAACTGAAGCTTTCTTT
TRBJ1-2	NA	TRBV19	CASSVAARNNYGYTF	TGTGCCAGTAGTGTAGCGGCCAGGAATAACTATGGCTACACCTTC
TRBJ1-1	TRBD1	TRBV4-2	CASSQRGQRYTEAFF	TGTGCCAGCAGCCAAAGGGGGCAGCGATACACTGAAGCTTTCTTT
TRBJ2-3	TRBD2	TRBV30	CAWAPIAGLSGTQYF	TGTGCCTGGGCCCCAATAGCGGGGCTGTCAGGTACGCAGTATTTT
TRBJ1-2	TRBD1	TRBV19	CASSHIPGGSYGYTF	TGTGCCAGTAGTCACATACCAGGGGGCAGCTATGGCTACACCTTC
TRBJ2-1	NA	TRBV19	CASSIPELVGYNEQFF	TGTGCCAGTAGTATTCCGGAACTAGTCGGGTACAATGAGCAGTTCTTC
TRBJ2-7	NA	TRBV29-1	CSVEDGAYEQYF	TGCAGCGTTGAAGATGGAGCTTACGAGCAGTACTTC
TRBJ2-3	TRBD2	TRBV10-3	CAISDGTREYTQYF	TGTGCCATCAGTGACGGGACTAGGGAATATACGCAGTATTTT
TRBJ2-2	NA	TRBV19	CASTNTGFWDTGELFF	TGTGCCAGTACCAACACAGGGTTTTGGGACACCGGGGAGCTGTTTTTT
TRBJ1-4	NA	TRBV6-1	CASSDQGQSEKLFF	TGTGCCAGCAGTGATCAGGGACAAAGTGAAAAACTGTTTTTT
TRBJ2-7	TRBD1	TRBV23-1	CASSQTIDGTGMGEQYF	TGCGCCAGCAGTCAAACCATCGACGGGACAGGGATGGGCGAGCAGTACTTC